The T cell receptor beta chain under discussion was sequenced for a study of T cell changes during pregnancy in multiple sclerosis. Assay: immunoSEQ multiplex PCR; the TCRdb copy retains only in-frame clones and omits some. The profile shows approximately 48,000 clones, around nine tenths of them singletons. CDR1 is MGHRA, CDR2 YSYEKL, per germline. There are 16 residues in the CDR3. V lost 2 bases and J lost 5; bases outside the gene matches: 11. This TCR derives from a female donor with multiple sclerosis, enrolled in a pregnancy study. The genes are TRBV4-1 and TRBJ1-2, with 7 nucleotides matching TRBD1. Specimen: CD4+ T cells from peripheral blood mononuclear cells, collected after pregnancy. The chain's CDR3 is CASSQNPDRVGYGYTF. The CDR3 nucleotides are TGCGCCAGCAGCCAAAACCCAGACAGGGTCGGGTATGGCTACACCTTC.